This T cell receptor beta chain was obtained from a study of T cells in Graves' hyperthyroidism and ophthalmopathy. As for the study in general: Peripheral blood was taken when the disease was first diagnosed, before any treatment began.

Clinicians diagnosed patients from clinical symptoms, serum thyroxine and TRAb, thyroid ultrasound and orbital computed tomography. Progressors' blood was drawn at hyperthyroidism diagnosis, before ophthalmopathy symptoms. The source material, RNA transcripts, was used to amplify TCR beta CDR3 regions. RT-PCR in the first round (using the HTBI primer set) targeted the TCR CDR3. Each CDR3 protein is one row after TCRdb ran MiXCR on the multiplex PCR reads. The sample holds hundreds of thousands of distinct CDR3 sequences, 11% to 15% seen once. This clonotype came up a few times. The V end lost 4 bases, the J end lost 5 bases, and 4 bases lay between the germline ends. CDR1 is SQVTM and CDR2 is ANQGSEA in the germline V gene. The CDR3 spans 10 residues.

This chain uses TRBV29-1 with TRBJ2-3; D gene unclear. Sequenced: blood. The TCR originated in a woman aged 25 to 39 with Graves' hyperthyroidism that later progressed to Graves' ophthalmopathy. CDR3: CSVGEDTQYF. In DNA, the CDR3 is TGCAGCGTTGGAGAAGATACGCAGTATTTT.